This T cell receptor beta chain was sequenced in a study of T cells in Graves' hyperthyroidism and ophthalmopathy. This CDR3 is 15 amino acids long. Per the germline V gene, CDR1 is MNHEY and CDR2 is SVGEGT. V was clipped by 6 bases and J by 7 bases, with 21 bases between them. The table lists this clonotype with many counts. Amplified TCR beta CDR3 regions derived from RNA transcripts. First-round RT-PCR targeting the TCR CDR3 was performed with the HTBI primer set. TCRdb passed the multiplex PCR reads through MiXCR, listing each CDR3 protein once. The sample records some 360,000 distinct CDR3 sequences, 18% being singletons.

The sequence was collected from a middle-aged woman with Graves' ophthalmopathy. The sample was blood. The chain links TRBV6-2 or TRBV6-3 to TRBJ2-5; D is tentatively TRBD1 or TRBD2 (6 bases each). CDR3 residues: CASSTSGGLGVTQYF. The CDR3 nucleotides are TGTGCCAGCAGCACCTCCGGGGGCCTCGGTGTGACCCAGTACTTC.